These T cell receptor beta chains were read from a single sample in a study of blood T cell repertoires in COVID-19. Measured with immunoSEQ multiplex PCR; TCRdb has only the in-frame clones, and not every one. The repertoire has 140,000 to 150,000 clones, around nine tenths of them found once; the top ten carry under 9%. Sequenced material: peripheral blood. Receptors were obtained from a woman between 50 and 59 years old with active or convalescent COVID-19. Both conserved end residues are part of each CDR3. The D gene is left open where the match is weak. The size of a clone is reported for some rows only, either as once, few or many, or as a class for expanded clones.

CDR3nt	CDR3aa	v_gene	len	j_gene	abundance	d_gene
TGTGCCAGCAGCGTAGTAAGGACTATGAACACTGAAGCTTTCTTT	CASSVVRTMNTEAFF	TRBV9	15	TRBJ1-1	NA	NA
TGTGCCAGCAGTTGGACAGGGGAAGAAGGTTCACCCCTCCACTTT	CASSWTGEEGSPLHF	TRBV27	15	TRBJ1-6	NA	TRBD1
TGCGCCAGCAGCCACGTTCAGGGGGCGCAGGGCTACACCTTC	CASSHVQGAQGYTF	TRBV4-1	14	TRBJ1-2	few	TRBD1
TGTGCCTGGAGTAAGACAGGGGTATTAGAGACCCAGTACTTC	CAWSKTGVLETQYF	TRBV30	14	TRBJ2-5	NA	TRBD1
TGTGCCAGCAGCAACCGGGACAGGGTAAATAATGAGCAGTTCTTC	CASSNRDRVNNEQFF	TRBV11-3	15	TRBJ2-1	few	TRBD1
TGTGCCAGCCCGGGGTCTTCTGGAAACACCATATATTTT	CASPGSSGNTIYF	TRBV7-9	13	TRBJ1-3	once	NA
TGTGCCAGCAGCGCCGGGACAGGGCCCTACGAGCAGTACTTC	CASSAGTGPYEQYF	TRBV3-1/TRBV3-2	14	TRBJ2-7	NA	TRBD1
TGCGCCAGCAGCGGGGGGGCCTGGACAGATACGCAGTATTTT	CASSGGAWTDTQYF	TRBV5-1	14	TRBJ2-3	NA	NA
TGTGCCAGCAGCGCGCGAGATAGCGGGTACCAAGAGACCCAGTACTTC	CASSARDSGYQETQYF	TRBV3-1/TRBV3-2	16	TRBJ2-5	NA	TRBD2
TGTGCCAGCAGCATCCCCGGGACAGGGGGCGCCGACTATGGCTACACCTTC	CASSIPGTGGADYGYTF	TRBV28	17	TRBJ1-2	NA	TRBD1
TGCGCCAGCAGCTTGTGGACACCGGAGGGAGAGACCCAGTACTTC	CASSLWTPEGETQYF	TRBV5-1	15	TRBJ2-5	NA	NA
TGTGCCAGCTCACGAGGGGGGGCACTTGGAGCTTTCTTT	CASSRGGALGAFF	TRBV18	13	TRBJ1-1	NA	NA
TGTGCCAGCAGCCGAGCGGACAGGTCAGCTAACTATGGCTACACCTTC	CASSRADRSANYGYTF	TRBV28	16	TRBJ1-2	once	TRBD1
TGTGCCAGCTCACCATTTGTCCAGGGTAATTTCTACGAGCAGTACTTC	CASSPFVQGNFYEQYF	TRBV18	16	TRBJ2-7	NA	NA
TGTGCCAGCAGCCTAGGCCGGGACTCTCACACCTTCTCTGGAAACACCATATATTTT	CASSLGRDSHTFSGNTIYF	TRBV7-9	19	TRBJ1-3	few	NA
TGTGCCAGTAAAAGCGGGAGTGGCACCGGGGAGCTGTTTTTT	CASKSGSGTGELFF	TRBV19	14	TRBJ2-2	NA	TRBD2
TGTGCCAGCAGTTTCAACCGGGACAGGGAGGAACCTGGAAACACCATATATTTT	CASSFNRDREEPGNTIYF	TRBV28	18	TRBJ1-3	NA	TRBD1
TGCAGCGTTGACCGGGACAACCTCCGCAATGAGCAGTTCTTC	CSVDRDNLRNEQFF	TRBV29-1	14	TRBJ2-1	NA	NA
TGTGCCAGCAGCCCAGGGACTAGCGGATTTTACAATGAGCAGTTCTTC	CASSPGTSGFYNEQFF	TRBV7-3	16	TRBJ2-1	NA	TRBD2
TGTGCCAGCAGCTTAGAGGGACAGAGAACCAGGAACACTGAAGCTTTCTTT	CASSLEGQRTRNTEAFF	TRBV11-2	17	TRBJ1-1	NA	TRBD1